What follows are 19 T cell receptor beta chains derived from one specimen sequenced in a study of blood T cell repertoires in COVID-19. Sequencing was performed with immunoSEQ multiplex PCR; in TCRdb, only in-frame clones are kept and a portion is missing. The table lists some 150,000 clones, around 87% of them singletons, with under 2.5% in the top ten. The sequencing input was peripheral blood. All receptors come from a man in his forties or fifties with active COVID-19.

The genes are TRBV6-5 and TRBJ1-1; 7 bases align to TRBD1. The germline V gene has CDR1 MNHEY and CDR2 SVGAGI. V lost 8 bases, J lost 2 bases, and 5 bases stayed unmatched. The CDR3 length is 13 residues. As DNA, the CDR3 is TGTGCCAGCGCGGGACAGATAAACACTGAAGCTTTCTTT. This encodes CASAGQINTEAFF.

Concerning this clone: One junction end disagrees with the germline gene, perhaps due to a read error. The V gene is TRBV4-3, the J gene TRBJ2-1; 8 bases agree with TRBD2. CDR3 size: 14 residues. The germline V gene has CDR1 LGHNA and CDR2 YSLEER. CDR3 sequence reads: CASSPPGGVGLVIF. CDR3 sequence (DNA): TGCGCCAGCAGCCCTCCGGGGGGGGTAGGACTAGTAATCTTC.

V gene TRBV30 combines with J gene TRBJ2-1; 7 bases are shared with TRBD1. This CDR3 contains 12 residues. Germline loops: CDR1 GTSNPN, CDR2 SVGIG (reference sequence). The J segment lost 9 bases and the V segment lost 3 bases, leaving 5 bases of the junction unmatched. This CDR3 reads CAWSPNRGEQFF. The CDR3, as DNA: TGTGCCTGGAGCCCAAACAGGGGTGAGCAGTTCTTC. Drawing the rest from reference TRBV30 and TRBJ2-1, the complete variable domain is SQTIHQWPATLVQPVGSPLSLECTVEGTSNPNLYWYRQAAGRGLQLLFYSVGIGQISSEVPQNLSASRPQDRQFILSSKKLLLSDSGFYLCAWSPNRGEQFFGPGTRLTVL.

The chain links TRBV5-5 to TRBJ1-6; a possible D gene is TRBD1 (5 bases). The CDR3 has 14 amino acids. The ends were cut back, 2 bases at V and 10 bases at J, with 13 bases in the middle. Germline-derived CDR1 and CDR2 are SGHKS and YYEKEE (reference sequence). The chain's CDR3 is CASSFGGFGSPLHF. The CDR3, as DNA: TGTGCCAGCAGCTTCGGGGGGTTCGGCTCACCCCTCCACTTT.

The genes are TRBV5-4 and TRBJ2-5; TRBD2 aligns across 8 bases. Germline V CDR1 and CDR2: SGHNT, YYREEE (reference sequence). CDR3 length: 14 residues. The ends lost 2 bases at V and 4 bases at J; junction bases unmatched: 4. CDR3 amino acids: CASSFPAGVETQYF. The DNA for the CDR3 is TGTGCCAGCAGCTTCCCAGCGGGGGTAGAGACCCAGTACTTC.

The J gene is TRBJ2-2, the V gene TRBV4-1, with unresolved D. The germline V gene encodes CDR1 MGHRA and CDR2 YSYEKL. The CDR3 runs 16 residues. V gave up 1 base and J gave up 6 bases, with 15 bases separating them. The CDR3 sequence is CASSQADKWWSGELFF. CDR3 in DNA: TGCGCCAGCAGCCAAGCCGACAAGTGGTGGTCCGGGGAGCTGTTTTTT.

This chain uses TRBV7-2 with TRBJ2-5; 11 nucleotides match TRBD2. The CDR3 is 15 amino acids. The germline V gene encodes CDR1 SGHTA and CDR2 FQGNSA. Unmatched junction bases numbered 6, after V lost 4 bases and J lost 5 bases. The CDR3 loop is CASSSLAGDPETQYF. CDR3 nucleotides: TGTGCCAGCAGCTCACTAGCGGGGGATCCGGAGACCCAGTACTTC.

The chain employs TRBV6-1 and TRBJ2-7, with D tentatively TRBD1 (6 bases). The germline V gene has CDR1 MNHNS and CDR2 SASEGT. The CDR3 consists of 15 residues. Deletions cut 2 bases from V and 3 bases from J, with 14 bases between. As DNA, the CDR3 is TGTGCCAGCAGTGAACCCGGGACACTGAACTACGAGCAGTACTTC. Translated: CASSEPGTLNYEQYF.

The rearrangement links TRBV11-2 to TRBJ1-1, with 8 bases matching TRBD1. The germline gives CDR1 SGHAT, CDR2 FQNNGV. Trimming took 5 bases from V and 4 from J; bases not matched to a gene: 3. The CDR3 has 13 amino acids. The CDR3 DNA follows: TGTGCCAGCAGCCTAGGGACAGGCACTGAAGCTTTCTTT. It specifies CASSLGTGTEAFF.

Remarks on this clone: This specimen includes other DNA sequences encoding the same CDR3. The V and J genes are TRBV2 and TRBJ1-1; a possible D gene is TRBD1 (6 bases). The CDR3 is 13 amino acids. Deletions cut 4 bases from V and 5 bases from J, with 11 bases between. Germline loops: CDR1 SNHLY, CDR2 FYNNEI. The CDR3 here is CASSAGEGTEAFF. As DNA, the CDR3 is TGTGCCAGCAGTGCAGGGGAAGGGACTGAAGCTTTCTTT. Combining the CDR3 with reference TRBV2 and TRBJ1-1 gives the whole variable domain EPEVTQTPSHQVTQMGQEVILRCVPISNHLYFYWYRQILGQKVEFLVSFYNNEISEKSEIFDDQFSVERPDGSNFTLKIRSTKLEDSAMYFCASSAGEGTEAFFGQGTRLTVV.

V is TRBV5-6 and J is TRBJ2-3; 12 bases agree with TRBD2. The CDR3 totals 15 residues. The V and J ends lost 1 base and 4 bases, in that order; junction bases with no gene match: 1. Germline assignment: CDR1 SGHDT and CDR2 YYEEEE. This CDR3 reads CASSLLAGGPDTQYF. The CDR3 nucleotides are TGTGCCAGCAGCTTGCTAGCGGGGGGGCCAGATACGCAGTATTTT.

The chain uses TRBV11-2 and TRBJ2-1, with D possibly being TRBD1 (5 bases). Germline V gives CDR1 SGHAT, CDR2 FQNNGV. V dropped 5 bases and J dropped 6 bases, with 8 bases sitting between them. CDR3 length: 12 amino acids. In DNA form, the CDR3 reads TGTGCCAGCAGCAGGGGCGGCAATGAGCAGTTCTTC. Translated, it gives CASSRGGNEQFF. The full variable domain, rest sourced from reference TRBV11-2 and TRBJ2-1, is EAGVAQSPRYKIIEKRQSVAFWCNPISGHATLYWYQQILGQGPKLLIQFQNNGVVDDSQLPKDRFSAERLKGVDSTLKIQPAKLEDSAVYLCASSRGGNEQFFGPGTRLTVL.

The chain combines TRBV6-5 with TRBJ1-1; D might be TRBD1 (5 bases). The CDR3 runs to 14 residues. Germline CDR1 reads MNHEY; CDR2 reads SVGAGI. V lost 7 bases, J lost 1 base, and 13 bases lay in between. The CDR3 nucleotides read TGTGCCAGCATGGGGGGGGTTAGGAACACTGAAGCTTTCTTT. Residues: CASMGGVRNTEAFF.

V gene TRBV12-3 or TRBV12-4 combines with J gene TRBJ1-2; perhaps TRBD1 as D (6 bases). V shed 1 base and J shed 6 bases, with 9 bases lying between them. This CDR3 comprises 13 residues. CDR3 DNA sequence: TGTGCCAGCAGTTTAGGGACAGTTCATGGCTACACCTTC. Its translation: CASSLGTVHGYTF.

There are many counts of this clone. Other nucleotide sequences from this sample produce the same CDR3. V and J are TRBV19 and TRBJ1-1, with TRBD1 matching over 7 bases. V gave up 4 bases and J gave up 3 bases; unmatched junction bases: 2. The germline V gene encodes CDR1 LNHDA and CDR2 SQIVND (reference sequence). CDR3 size: 13 residues. CDR3 in DNA: TGTGCCAGTAGTAGACAGGGAGACACTGAAGCTTTCTTT. Translation: CASSRQGDTEAFF.

The chain combines TRBV28 with TRBJ2-6, with D possibly TRBD1 on 5 matching bases. Germline V gene data show CDR1 as MDHEN and CDR2 as SYDVKM. This CDR3 has 15 amino acids. Trimming shortened V by 9 bases and J by 3 bases, and 15 bases separated the two germline ends. The CDR3 is CASCKGMGGANVLTF. As DNA, the CDR3 is TGTGCCAGTTGTAAGGGGATGGGTGGGGCCAACGTCCTGACTTTC.

The V call is TRBV7-6, the J call TRBJ1-1, with 9 bases fitting TRBD1. The CDR3 is 16 residues long. Germline CDR1 reads SGHVS; CDR2 reads FNYEAQ. V shed 5 bases and J 1 base; nucleotides not matched to a gene: 8. The CDR3 is CASSPPGQGRNTEAFF. The DNA for the CDR3 is TGTGCCAGCAGCCCCCCCGGACAGGGGAGGAACACTGAAGCTTTCTTT.

This clone was counted between two and nine times. The chain couples TRBV7-8 to TRBJ1-5, with 7 bases identical to TRBD1. V lost 4 bases, J lost 4 bases, and 4 bases stayed unmatched. The CDR3 spans 14 residues. The germline CDR1 and CDR2 sequences are SGHVS and FQNEAQ. This CDR3 reads CASSSRQGNQPQHF. Here the CDR3 DNA reads TGTGCCAGCAGCTCCAGACAGGGTAATCAGCCCCAGCATTTT.

The chain recombines TRBV5-4 with TRBJ2-7, with 12 nucleotides matching TRBD2. Germline-derived CDR1 and CDR2 are SGHNT and YYREEE (reference sequence). V trimming: 4 bases; J trimming: 2 bases; junction bases outside the gene matches: 10. This CDR3 contains 17 residues. The CDR3 region is CASSPRLAGARTYEQYF. CDR3 bases: TGTGCCAGCAGCCCGCGACTAGCGGGGGCCAGAACCTACGAGCAGTACTTC.